Following are 4 T cell receptor beta chains from one sample sequenced in a study of blood T cell repertoires in COVID-19. Produced via immunoSEQ multiplex PCR; TCRdb's table is partial and in-frame only. The sample shows more than 150,000 clones, around nine tenths of them seen only once. The specimen was peripheral blood. The receptors here all came from a woman aged 18-29 years who had recovered from COVID-19.

The J gene is TRBJ1-4, the V gene TRBV16; possibly TRBD1 for D (5 bases). The CDR3 runs 15 residues. Germline V CDR1 and CDR2: KGHSY, FQNENV. The V end lost 4 bases, the J end lost 0 bases, and 9 bases lay between the germline ends. CDR3: CASSPGLTTNEKLFF. The CDR3 DNA is TGTGCCAGCAGCCCGGGACTCACAACTAATGAAAAACTGTTTTTT.

CDR3 in amino acids: CASGVNTGTSGSTDTQYF. CDR3 nucleotides: TGTGCTAGTGGGGTGAACACCGGGACTAGCGGGAGCACAGATACGCAGTATTTT. The rearrangement uses TRBV12-5 and TRBJ2-3, with 12 nucleotides matching TRBD2. Germline CDR1 and CDR2: LGHNT and FRNRAP. The CDR3 loop spans 18 amino acids. J gave up 0 bases and V 6 bases, and 10 bases lay outside the gene matches.

This chain connects TRBV5-6 to TRBJ1-1, with 7 bases that match TRBD1. With V trimmed by 4 bases and J by 4 bases, 7 bases remained unmatched. CDR3 size: 14 residues. The germline V gene encodes CDR1 SGHDT and CDR2 YYEEEE. For the CDR3, the DNA is TGTGCCAGCAGCCCTGCAGGGGGTGGCACTGAAGCTTTCTTT. Amino acids: CASSPAGGGTEAFF.

The chain has TRBV7-2 and TRBJ1-2, with unresolved D. V was pared by 4 bases and J by 1 base, with 7 bases between. CDR1 and CDR2 from the germline V gene are SGHTA and FQGNSA. The CDR3 spans 13 residues. In nucleotides, the CDR3 is TGTGCCAGCAGCTCTTCGGGTAACTATGGCTACACCTTC. Its translation: CASSSSGNYGYTF.